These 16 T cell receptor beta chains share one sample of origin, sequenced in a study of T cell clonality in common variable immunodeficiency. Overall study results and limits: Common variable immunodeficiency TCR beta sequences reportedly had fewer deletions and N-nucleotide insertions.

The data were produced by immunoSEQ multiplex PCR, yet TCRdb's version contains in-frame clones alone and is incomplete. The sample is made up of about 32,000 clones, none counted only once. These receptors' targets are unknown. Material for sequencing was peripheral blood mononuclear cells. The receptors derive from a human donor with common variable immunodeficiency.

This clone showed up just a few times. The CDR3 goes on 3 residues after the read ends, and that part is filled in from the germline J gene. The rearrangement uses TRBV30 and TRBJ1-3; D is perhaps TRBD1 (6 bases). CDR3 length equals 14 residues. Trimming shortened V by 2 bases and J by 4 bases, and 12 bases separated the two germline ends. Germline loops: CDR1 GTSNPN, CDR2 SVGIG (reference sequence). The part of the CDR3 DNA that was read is TGTGCCTGGAGTATGGGGGCGGGAGGAAACACC. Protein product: CAWSMGAGGNT. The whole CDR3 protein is CAWSMGAGGNTIYF.

The CDR3 reads CASSDQGNTEAFF. Incomplete CDR3 DNA: TGTGCCAGCAGTGATCAGGGAAACACTGAA. The J gene is TRBJ1-1, the V gene TRBV6-1, with D possibly being TRBD1 (5 bases). The sequence runs out 3 residues before the end of the CDR3; the remainder is reconstructed from the germline J gene. V dropped 3 bases and J dropped 2 bases, with 7 bases sitting between them. This CDR3 region has 13 residues. In germline, CDR1 is MNHNS, CDR2 SASEGT.

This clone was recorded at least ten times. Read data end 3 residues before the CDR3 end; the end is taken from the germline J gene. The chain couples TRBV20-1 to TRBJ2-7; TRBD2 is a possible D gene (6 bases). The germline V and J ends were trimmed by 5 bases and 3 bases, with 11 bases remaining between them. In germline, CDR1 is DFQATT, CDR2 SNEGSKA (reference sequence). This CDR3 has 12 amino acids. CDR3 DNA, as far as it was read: TGCAGTGCTGTGGACGGGGGCTACGAG. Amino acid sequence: CSAVDGGYE. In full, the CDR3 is CSAVDGGYEQYF.

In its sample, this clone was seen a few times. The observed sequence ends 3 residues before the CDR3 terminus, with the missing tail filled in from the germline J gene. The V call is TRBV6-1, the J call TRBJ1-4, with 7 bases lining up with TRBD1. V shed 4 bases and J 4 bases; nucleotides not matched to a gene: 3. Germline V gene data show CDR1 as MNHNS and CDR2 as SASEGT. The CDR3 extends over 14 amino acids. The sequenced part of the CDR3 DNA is TGTGCCAGCAGTGCCCGGGACAGTAATGAAAAA. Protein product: CASSARDSNEK. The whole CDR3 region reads CASSARDSNEKLFF.

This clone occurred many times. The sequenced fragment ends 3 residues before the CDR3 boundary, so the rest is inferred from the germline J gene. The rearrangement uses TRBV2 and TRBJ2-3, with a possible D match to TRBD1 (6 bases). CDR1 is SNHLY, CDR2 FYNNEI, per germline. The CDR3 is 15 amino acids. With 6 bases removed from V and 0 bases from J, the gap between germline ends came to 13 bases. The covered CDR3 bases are TGTGCCAGCAGCGCAGGGACATCGAGCACAGATACG. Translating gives CASSAGTSSTDT. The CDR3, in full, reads CASSAGTSSTDTQYF.

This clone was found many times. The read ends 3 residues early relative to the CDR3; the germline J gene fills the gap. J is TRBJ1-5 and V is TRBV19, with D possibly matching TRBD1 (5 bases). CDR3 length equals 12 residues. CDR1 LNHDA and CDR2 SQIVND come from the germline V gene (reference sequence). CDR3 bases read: TGTGCCAGTAGTTCGCCGGGGGACCCC. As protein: CASSSPGDP. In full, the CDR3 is CASSSPGDPQHF.

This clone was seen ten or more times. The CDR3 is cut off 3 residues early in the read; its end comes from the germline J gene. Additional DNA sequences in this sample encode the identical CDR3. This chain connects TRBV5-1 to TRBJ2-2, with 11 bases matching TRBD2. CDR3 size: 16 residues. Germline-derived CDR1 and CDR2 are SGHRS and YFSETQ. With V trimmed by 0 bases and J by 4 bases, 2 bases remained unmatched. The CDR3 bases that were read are TGCGCCAGCAGCTTGGAACTAGCGGGGGCCACCGGGGAG. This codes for CASSLELAGATGE. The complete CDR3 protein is CASSLELAGATGELFF.

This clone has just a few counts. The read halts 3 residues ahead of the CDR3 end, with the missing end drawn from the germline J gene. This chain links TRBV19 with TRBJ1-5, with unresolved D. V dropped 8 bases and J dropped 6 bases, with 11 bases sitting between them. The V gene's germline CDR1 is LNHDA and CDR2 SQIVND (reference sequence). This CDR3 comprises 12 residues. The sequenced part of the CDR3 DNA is TGTGCCAGTCGCGGTATAGGTCAGCCC. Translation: CASRGIGQP. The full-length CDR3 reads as CASRGIGQPQHF.

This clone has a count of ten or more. The CDR3 bases that were read are TGCGCCAGCAGCAACACAGGGACAGGCACCTACGAG. It codes for CASSNTGTGTYE. The full-length CDR3 reads as CASSNTGTGTYEQYF. The chain carries TRBV5-1 and TRBJ2-7; TRBD1 matches at 8 bases. From the germline J gene comes the end of the CDR3, since the read stops 3 residues before it. Germline CDR1 and CDR2: SGHRS and YFSETQ. The junction had 8 bases not matched to a gene; V was cut back by 4 bases and J by 2 bases. The CDR3 covers 15 residues.

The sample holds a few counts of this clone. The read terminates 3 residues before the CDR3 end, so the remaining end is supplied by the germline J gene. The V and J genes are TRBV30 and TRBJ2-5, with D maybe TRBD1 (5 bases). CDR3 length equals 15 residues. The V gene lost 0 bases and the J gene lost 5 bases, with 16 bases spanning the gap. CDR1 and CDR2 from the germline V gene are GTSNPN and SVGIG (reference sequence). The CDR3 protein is CAWSVNAGPVETQYF. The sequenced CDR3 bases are TGTGCCTGGAGTGTAAATGCAGGGCCGGTGGAGACC.

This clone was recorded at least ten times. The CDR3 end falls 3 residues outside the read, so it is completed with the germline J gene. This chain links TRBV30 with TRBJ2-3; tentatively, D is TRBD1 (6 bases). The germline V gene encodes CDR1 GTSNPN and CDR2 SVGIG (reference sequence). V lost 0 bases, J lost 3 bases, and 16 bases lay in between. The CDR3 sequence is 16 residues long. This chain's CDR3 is CAWSVLEGVPTDTQYF. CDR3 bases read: TGTGCCTGGAGTGTACTTGAGGGGGTGCCGACAGATACG.

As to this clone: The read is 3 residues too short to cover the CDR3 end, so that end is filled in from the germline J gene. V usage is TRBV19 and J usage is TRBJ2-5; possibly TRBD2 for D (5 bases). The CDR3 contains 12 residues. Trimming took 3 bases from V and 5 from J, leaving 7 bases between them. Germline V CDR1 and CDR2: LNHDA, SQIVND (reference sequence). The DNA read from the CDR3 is TGTGCCAGTAGTATCGGCGGGGAGACC. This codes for CASSIGGET. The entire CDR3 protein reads CASSIGGETQYF.

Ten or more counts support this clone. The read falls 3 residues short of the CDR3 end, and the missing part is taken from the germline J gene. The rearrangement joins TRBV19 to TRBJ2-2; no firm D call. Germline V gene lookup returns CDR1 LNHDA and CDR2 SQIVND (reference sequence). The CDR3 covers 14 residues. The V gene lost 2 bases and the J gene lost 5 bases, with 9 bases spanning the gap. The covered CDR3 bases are TGTGCCAGTAGTATAAGTCCCCGGACCGGGGAG. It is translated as CASSISPRTGE. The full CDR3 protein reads CASSISPRTGELFF.

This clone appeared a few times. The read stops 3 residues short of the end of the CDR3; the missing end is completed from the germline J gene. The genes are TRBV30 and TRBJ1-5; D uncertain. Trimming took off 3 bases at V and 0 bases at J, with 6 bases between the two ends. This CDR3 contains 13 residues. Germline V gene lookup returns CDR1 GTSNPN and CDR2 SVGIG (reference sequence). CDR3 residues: CAWSPNSNQPQHF. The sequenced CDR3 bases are TGTGCCTGGAGCCCCAATAGCAATCAGCCC.

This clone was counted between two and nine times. CDR3 residues: CASSGREGTEAFF. The CDR3 bases that were read are TGTGCCAGTTCTGGCAGGGAGGGCACTGAA. J is TRBJ1-1 and V is TRBV18, with D tentatively TRBD1 (5 bases). Sequencing ends 3 residues short of the CDR3 end; the germline J gene provides the rest. Germline V CDR1 and CDR2: KGHSH, LQKENI. The CDR3 length is 13 residues. V lost 9 bases and J lost 4, with 15 bases in between.

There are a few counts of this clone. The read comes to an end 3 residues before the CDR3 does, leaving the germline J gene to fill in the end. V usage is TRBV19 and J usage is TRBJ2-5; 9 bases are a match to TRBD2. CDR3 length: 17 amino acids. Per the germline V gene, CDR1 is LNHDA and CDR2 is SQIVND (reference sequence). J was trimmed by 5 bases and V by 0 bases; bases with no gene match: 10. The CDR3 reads CASSIDPLAGLQETQYF. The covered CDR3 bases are TGTGCCAGTAGTATAGATCCCCTAGCGGGGCTTCAGGAGACC.